Each of the 9 T cell receptor beta chains below was sequenced from the same sample in a study of cytomegalovirus exposure and HLA in healthy donors. The PCR ran on 60 Vbeta and 13 Jbeta primers. Method: immunoSEQ multiplex PCR; TCRdb's copy keeps in-frame clones and lacks some. This table has approximately 120,000 clones, 77% appearing once. The material sequenced was PBMCs. The receptor set was obtained from a middle-aged man in good health and CMV-seropositive.

The V and J genes are TRBV30 and TRBJ1-1, with 7 bases matching TRBD1. Germline CDR1 reads GTSNPN; CDR2 reads SVGIG (reference sequence). The J segment lost 5 bases and the V segment lost 3 bases, leaving 9 bases of the junction unmatched. CDR3 length: 14 amino acids. CDR3 DNA sequence: TGTGCCTGGAGGAATGCAGGGGGTAGGACTGAAGCTTTCTTT. It encodes CAWRNAGGRTEAFF.

The CDR3 nucleotides are TGTGCCAGCAGCCCGAGAGATACGCAGTATTTT. It codes for CASSPRDTQYF. The chain employs TRBV7-9 and TRBJ2-3, with no clear D. This CDR3 has 11 residues. Trimming left V 5 bases short and J 5 bases short, with 5 bases between. The germline V gene has CDR1 SEHNR and CDR2 FQNEAQ (reference sequence).

V gene TRBV6-1 combines with J gene TRBJ2-3; the match to TRBD1 covers 9 bases. This CDR3 comprises 14 residues. CDR1 is MNHNS and CDR2 is SASEGT in the germline V gene. Trimming removed 9 bases from V and 3 bases from J; junction bases left unmatched: 7. CDR3 coding DNA: TGTGCCAGTATGGTGGACAGGGGTACAGATACGCAGTATTTT. Amino acids: CASMVDRGTDTQYF.

The chain carries TRBV30 and TRBJ1-2; 7 bases agree with TRBD1. J lost 4 bases, V lost 3 bases, and 8 bases had no gene match. CDR3 length: 14 residues. The germline CDR1 and CDR2 sequences are GTSNPN and SVGIG (reference sequence). The CDR3 here is CAWSRTGIFYGYTF. The DNA of the CDR3 is TGTGCCTGGAGCCGGACAGGAATTTTCTATGGCTACACCTTC.

The chain joins TRBV5-4 to TRBJ1-2; TRBD1 is a possible D gene (5 bases). V lost 5 bases to trimming and J lost 3 bases, with 11 bases between them. The germline V gene encodes CDR1 SGHNT and CDR2 YYREEE (reference sequence). This CDR3 comprises 13 residues. Written as DNA, the CDR3 is TGTGCCAGCAGTGACTGGGGGGACTATGGCTACACCTTC. Protein sequence: CASSDWGDYGYTF.

This chain connects TRBV10-3 to TRBJ2-3; maybe TRBD1 (6 bases). Germline loops: CDR1 ENHRY, CDR2 SYGVKD. V was trimmed by 5 bases and J by 2 bases, leaving 17 bases between them. The CDR3 totals 16 residues. CDR3 residues: CAISTMTGKNTDTQYF. The CDR3 nucleotides read TGTGCCATCAGTACTATGACAGGAAAAAACACAGATACGCAGTATTTT.

This clone was picked up a small number of times. The V gene is TRBV11-3, the J gene TRBJ2-3, with TRBD2 matching over 12 bases. The CDR3 sequence is 15 residues long. From germline, CDR1 is SGHNT and CDR2 YENEEA. Germline trimming cut 5 bases from V and 3 bases from J; bases unmatched to any gene: 3. CDR3 in DNA: TGTGCCAGCAGCCAGGGACTAGCGGGTACAGATACGCAGTATTTT. It encodes CASSQGLAGTDTQYF.

The chain is built from TRBV2 and TRBJ2-2; D possibly corresponds to TRBD1 (6 bases). The CDR3 consists of 15 residues. Germline V gives CDR1 SNHLY, CDR2 FYNNEI. Trimming left V 7 bases short and J 1 base short, with 13 bases between. The CDR3 nucleotides read TGTGCCAGCAAAACAGGGTTGGGGAACACCGGGGAGCTGTTTTTT. The encoded protein is CASKTGLGNTGELFF.

The V call is TRBV28, the J call TRBJ2-5, with D possibly matching TRBD2 (5 bases). V lost 6 bases, J lost 0 bases, and 14 bases lay in between. This CDR3 is 15 amino acids long. Looked up from germline, CDR1 is MDHEN and CDR2 is SYDVKM. CDR3 region: CASRRALGYQETQYF. CDR3 nucleotides: TGTGCCAGCAGGAGGGCTCTGGGGTACCAAGAGACCCAGTACTTC. Full variable domain (outside the CDR3, taken from reference TRBV28 and TRBJ2-5): DVKVTQSSRYLVKRTGEKVFLECVQDMDHENMFWYRQDPGLGLRLIYFSYDVKMKEKGDIPEGYSVSREKKERFSLILESASTNQTSMYLCASRRALGYQETQYFGPGTRLLVL.